This is a list of T cell receptor beta chains from one sample in a study of T cells after yellow fever vaccination. TCRdb processed the 5' RACE reads anew with MiXCR; each CDR3 protein has one entry. The top ten clones hold 15% of a sample with around 590,000 distinct CDR3 sequences, 9% to 15% of them seen once. Sequencing was performed on PBMCs, taken on the day of the yellow fever booster vaccination. Receptors originate from a man aged 25-45 years who received the YFV17D yellow fever vaccine. CDR3s include the opening cysteine and the closing phenylalanine or tryptophan. D genes are given only for firm matches. Size is stated for part of the rows, as once, few or many counts, or as a class when the clone is expanded.

NA	TRBV7-2	NA	TRBJ2-7	TGTGCCAGCAGCTCGGGGAACGAGCAGTACTTC	CASSSGNEQYF
NA	TRBV7-9	NA	TRBJ1-1	TGTGCCAGCAGCTTAGGACAGCCCCGAACTGAAGCTTTCTTT	CASSLGQPRTEAFF
many	TRBV7-2	TRBD1	TRBJ1-1	TGTGCCAGCAGCTTCGGGACAGTCAATTTCTTT	CASSFGTVNFF
NA	TRBV6-2/TRBV6-3	NA	TRBJ2-7	TGTGCCAGCAGTCACCGTGACATAGGCACAAGTTACGAGCAGTACTTC	CASSHRDIGTSYEQYF
NA	TRBV15	TRBD1	TRBJ1-5	TGTGCCACCAGCAGAGAATTGACAGGGCTCCAGCCCCAGCATTTT	CATSRELTGLQPQHF
few	TRBV7-2	TRBD2	TRBJ2-5	TGTGCCAGCAGCTCGGGGGGTAGCGTACGAGAGACCCAGTACTTC	CASSSGGSVRETQYF
few	TRBV20-1	NA	TRBJ2-3	TGCAGTGCTAGGCGGCTTTTCGATACGCAGTATTTT	CSARRLFDTQYF
NA	TRBV24-1	NA	TRBJ1-5	TGTGCCACCAGTGAAATACAGGGATGCAATCAGCCCCAGCATTTT	CATSEIQGCNQPQHF
NA	TRBV7-6	TRBD1	TRBJ2-1	TGTGCCAGCAGCGCAACCCCAGGACAGGGGTCCTACAATGAGCAGTTCTTC	CASSATPGQGSYNEQFF
NA	TRBV20-1	NA	TRBJ2-1	TGCAGTGCTAGCCCCGCGGGATCGGATGATGAGCAGTTCTTC	CSASPAGSDDEQFF
NA	TRBV3-1	TRBD1	TRBJ1-4	TGTGCCAGCAGCCAAAGACAGGGGAATGAAAAACTGTTTTTT	CASSQRQGNEKLFF
many	TRBV5-1	NA	TRBJ2-5	TGCGCCAGCAGCTCCGAGGGAGAGACCCAGTACTTC	CASSSEGETQYF
NA	TRBV5-1	NA	TRBJ1-5	TGCGCCAGCAGCCGAACCCCGGGGGATCAGCCCCAGCATTTT	CASSRTPGDQPQHF
many	TRBV7-2	TRBD2	TRBJ2-3	TGTGCCAGCAGCTCCTTGGGCGGGGGGGCGACAGATACGCAGTATTTT	CASSSLGGGATDTQYF
few	TRBV14	NA	TRBJ2-7	TGTGCCAGCAGCCAAGCCGGACAGCTCTACGAGCAGTACTTC	CASSQAGQLYEQYF
few	TRBV29-1	TRBD1	TRBJ1-5	TGCAGCGTCATCTTCTCACAGGGGATCAATCAGCCCCAGCATTTT	CSVIFSQGINQPQHF
NA	TRBV14	NA	TRBJ2-1	TGTGCCAGCAGCCAAGAGTTAGGGCCCCTCTCCTACAATGAGCAGTTCTTC	CASSQELGPLSYNEQFF
few	TRBV12-3/TRBV12-4	NA	TRBJ2-5	TGTGCCAGCAGTTTGGACCTCGGGAAAGAGACCCAGTACTTC	CASSLDLGKETQYF
few	TRBV20-1	NA	TRBJ2-5	TGCAGTGCTAGAGGGGCGGCGGCAATCGTTCAAGAGACCCAGTACTTC	CSARGAAAIVQETQYF
NA	TRBV7-2	TRBD2	TRBJ2-5	TGTGCCAGCAGCTTGTGGGAGGGACAAGAGACCCAGTACTTC	CASSLWEGQETQYF
few	TRBV5-5	NA	TRBJ1-4	TGTGCCAGCAGCTTGGTTCAACGCCGGGGTGAAAAACTGTTTTTT	CASSLVQRRGEKLFF
NA	TRBV28	TRBD1	TRBJ2-5	TGTGCCAGCAGTTCAGCCGGGACAGGGGGAGAGACCCAGTACTTC	CASSSAGTGGETQYF
few	TRBV20-1	TRBD2	TRBJ2-7	TGCAGTGCTCATCCGGGACTAGCGGACGAGCAGTACTTC	CSAHPGLADEQYF
NA	TRBV5-4	NA	TRBJ2-2	TGTGCCAGCAGCTTGGTCAGGAGCGGGGAGCTGTTTTTT	CASSLVRSGELFF
NA	TRBV3-1	TRBD1	TRBJ2-7	TGTGCCAGCAGCCCCGACAGGGATCCTTACGAGCAGTACTTC	CASSPDRDPYEQYF
few	TRBV6-2/TRBV6-3	NA	TRBJ1-5	TGTGCCAGCAGTTACTCGACCGCGTCTATCGCTAATCAGCCCCAGCATTTT	CASSYSTASIANQPQHF
NA	TRBV12-3/TRBV12-4	NA	TRBJ2-1	TGTGCCAGCAGTTTCCCTGGGACAGCAATTCGAAGCGGGAGTGGTTACAATGAGCAGTTCTTC	CASSFPGTAIRSGSGYNEQFF
few	TRBV20-1	TRBD2	TRBJ2-5	TGCAGTGCTAGGAAAGCGGGGGGGGGGAAGACCCAGTACTTC	CSARKAGGGKTQYF
few	TRBV10-1	TRBD1	TRBJ2-5	TGCGCCAGCAGCAGGGACAGGGGATCGGCCCAGTACTTC	CASSRDRGSAQYF
NA	TRBV29-1	NA	TRBJ2-3	TGCAGCGACTCAGATACGCAGTATTTT	CSDSDTQYF
NA	TRBV20-1	TRBD1	TRBJ2-7	TGCAGTGCTAGATCGGGACAGGGGATATTCTACGAGCAGTACTTC	CSARSGQGIFYEQYF
few	TRBV15	TRBD1	TRBJ2-7	TGTGCCACCAGCCGCGGGACAGGGGGACACGAGCAGTACTTC	CATSRGTGGHEQYF